The 5 T cell receptor beta chains reported below all come from one sample, sequenced in a study of CD8 T cells in ankylosing spondylitis. Antigen specificity for these receptors is unknown. TCRdb used MiXCR to reprocess the 5' RACE reads, holding one entry per CDR3 protein. The sample records around 440,000 distinct CDR3 sequences, roughly 18% being singletons. Study-wide results and caveats: In ankylosing spondylitis blood, a motif of eight highly homologous TCR beta variants appeared characteristic.

The specimen sequenced was blood, either unsorted or a sorted T cell fraction (not recorded which). The receptors derive from a male donor with ankylosing spondylitis.

This clonotype showed up just a few times. The chain recombines TRBV16 with TRBJ1-1; D ambiguous. CDR3 length: 13 residues. With 1 base removed from V and 1 base from J, the gap between germline ends came to 4 bases. Germline V gives CDR1 KGHSY, CDR2 FQNENV. CDR3 DNA: TGTGCCAGCAGCCAATTTCGGAACACTGAAGCTTTCTTT. As protein: CASSQFRNTEAFF.

Only a few counts were recorded for this clonotype. The J gene is TRBJ2-3, the V gene TRBV12-3 or TRBV12-4; no clear D gene. This CDR3 has 18 residues. The V and J ends lost 8 bases and 1 base respectively, with 25 bases between them. CDR3 protein: CASSRQLGASSGTDTQYF. The CDR3 nucleotides are TGTGCCAGCTCCCGTCAGTTAGGCGCCTCATCGGGCACAGATACGCAGTATTTT.

The CDR3, as DNA: TGTGCCAGCCGGGTGTTTTCCTACAATGAGCAGTTCTTC. Its protein product is CASRVFSYNEQFF. The rearrangement links TRBV6-1 to TRBJ2-1; the D is unclear. The CDR3 totals 13 residues. Germline-derived CDR1 and CDR2 are MNHNS and SASEGT. Trimming pared 8 bases from V and 1 base from J, leaving 9 bases between.

This clonotype was counted only a few times. The J gene is TRBJ2-7, the V gene TRBV7-9; 9 positions match TRBD1. Germline CDR1 and CDR2: SEHNR and FQNEAQ (reference sequence). The ends lost 4 bases at V and 3 bases at J; junction bases unmatched: 13. This CDR3 is built from 17 residues. The CDR3 protein is CASSSRDRGMNLYEQYF. The CDR3 DNA is TGTGCCAGCAGCTCGCGAGACAGGGGGATGAACCTCTACGAGCAGTACTTC.

This chain connects TRBV5-1 to TRBJ1-1; the D gene is possibly TRBD1 (5 bases). Germline V CDR1 and CDR2: SGHRS, YFSETQ. There are 14 residues in the CDR3. Between the trimmed V and J ends, which lost 7 bases and 2 bases, there was a span of 15 bases. The DNA of the CDR3 is TGCGCCAGCCAGGGAGGCTACTTAAACACTGAAGCTTTCTTT. Residues: CASQGGYLNTEAFF. Filled out from reference TRBV5-1 and TRBJ1-1, the complete variable domain reads KAGVTQTPRYLIKTRGQQVTLSCSPISGHRSVSWYQQTPGQGLQFLFEYFSETQRNKGNFPGRFSGRQFSNSRSEMNVSTLELGDSALYLCASQGGYLNTEAFFGQGTRLTVV.